The 7 T cell receptor beta chains in this list originate from one sample, sequenced in a study of siplizumab effects on memory and regulatory T cells. Clones were read by immunoSEQ multiplex PCR, and TCRdb kept only the in-frame ones, dropping some. The table has over 85,000 clones, more than 85% seen once; the top ten hold 5.5% to 7.5%. What was sequenced was CD8+ T cells sorted from blood. These receptors all come from a human donor in good health.

CDR3 sequence (DNA): TGTGCCAGTTCCCGTCGGGACAGGGTTGAAAAACTGTTTTTT. Protein product: CASSRRDRVEKLFF. This sequence joins TRBV6-5 and TRBJ1-4; the match to TRBD1 covers 9 bases. V lost 9 bases, J lost 7 bases, and 9 bases stayed unmatched. CDR3 length equals 14 residues. Germline V CDR1 and CDR2: MNHEY, SVGAGI.

This chain's CDR3 is CASSWASGELFF. The CDR3, as DNA: TGTGCCAGCAGTTGGGCGTCCGGGGAGCTGTTTTTT. This sequence joins TRBV6-5 and TRBJ2-2; D is unresolved. The CDR3 has 12 residues. The V end was cut by 4 bases, the J end by 6 bases, with 6 bases between. Germline CDR1 MNHEY, CDR2 SVGAGI.

V and J are TRBV10-3 and TRBJ2-7; perhaps TRBD1 as D (7 bases). CDR1 and CDR2 from the germline V gene are ENHRY and SYGVKD. The CDR3 totals 14 residues. Trimming removed 6 bases at V and 5 bases at J, with 17 bases between. CDR3 residues: CAISSAGQYDEQYF. As DNA, the CDR3 is TGTGCCATCAGCTCTGCGGGACAGTATGACGAGCAGTACTTC.

The rearrangement joins TRBV6-4 to TRBJ1-1, with 7 bases fitting TRBD1. Germline CDR1 reads MRHNA; CDR2 reads SNTAGT. The V segment lost 2 bases and the J segment 1 base; nucleotides outside the gene matches: 1. The CDR3 covers 14 residues. This chain's CDR3 is CASSDGTENTEAFF. The DNA for the CDR3 is TGTGCCAGCAGTGACGGGACAGAGAACACTGAAGCTTTCTTT.

The chain's CDR3 is CASSLAQGVNEQFF. The CDR3 DNA sequence: TGTGCCAGCAGCTTGGCTCAGGGGGTCAATGAGCAGTTCTTC. V is TRBV5-6 and J is TRBJ2-1; 7 positions match TRBD1. The germline V gene has CDR1 SGHDT and CDR2 YYEEEE. V shed 0 bases and J 6 bases; nucleotides not matched to a gene: 3. The CDR3 is made up of 14 amino acids.

The genes are TRBV19 and TRBJ1-5; possible D gene TRBD1, 6 bases. Germline V gene sequence: CDR1 LNHDA, CDR2 SQIVND (reference sequence). The V gene lost 7 bases and the J gene lost 0 bases, with 16 bases spanning the gap. This CDR3 is built from 16 residues. In DNA, the CDR3 is TGTGCCAGTACCCCTCCGGACAGATATAGCAATCAGCCCCAGCATTTT. This translates into CASTPPDRYSNQPQHF. The complete variable domain, with remaining parts taken from reference TRBV19 and TRBJ1-5, reads DGGITQSPKYLFRKEGQNVTLSCEQNLNHDAMYWYRQDPGQGLRLIYYSQIVNDFQKGDIAEGYSVSREKKESFPLTVTSAQKNPTAFYLCASTPPDRYSNQPQHFGDGTRLSIL.

The chain links TRBV25-1 to TRBJ1-1, with 8 bases matching TRBD1. CDR3 size: 12 residues. The V and J ends lost 10 bases and 4 bases, in that order; junction bases with no gene match: 5. Germline loops: CDR1 MGHDK, CDR2 SYGVNS. The CDR3: CATKTGATEAFF. The CDR3 DNA reads as TGTGCCACCAAGACAGGGGCCACTGAAGCTTTCTTT. Drawing the rest from reference TRBV25-1 and TRBJ1-1, the complete variable domain is EADIYQTPRYLVIGTGKKITLECSQTMGHDKMYWYQQDPGMELHLIHYSYGVNSTEKGDLSSESTVSRIRTEHFPLTLESARPSHTSQYLCATKTGATEAFFGQGTRLTVV.